A selection of T cell receptor beta chains follows, all from one sample in a study of blood T cell repertoires in COVID-19. The data were produced by immunoSEQ multiplex PCR, yet TCRdb's version contains in-frame clones alone and is incomplete. Seen here are roughly 310,000 clones, 90% observed once, and the top ten hold roughly 2.6%. The sequenced sample was PBMCs or T cells enriched from blood (not recorded which). Every receptor here comes from a man in his 60s who had recovered from COVID-19. CDR3s include the opening cysteine and the closing phenylalanine or tryptophan. Each record gives: clone size, D gene, V gene, J gene, CDR3 protein, CDR3 DNA. D genes are given only for firm matches. Size is omitted from some rows. Given values are once, few, many or a class for expanded clones.

.,TRBD1,TRBV4-1,TRBJ1-2,CASSQQGATNYGYTF,TGCGCCAGCAGCCAACAGGGGGCTACTAACTATGGCTACACCTTC
.,.,TRBV6-5,TRBJ1-2,CASTKTADYGYTF,TGTGCCAGCACCAAGACAGCTGACTATGGCTACACCTTC
once,.,TRBV19,TRBJ2-3,CASSMGEASAITDTQYF,TGTGCCAGTAGTATGGGTGAGGCTAGCGCGATTACAGATACGCAGTATTTT
.,.,TRBV12-3/TRBV12-4,TRBJ1-2,CASSTGRGYGYTF,TGTGCCAGCAGTACTGGCCGAGGCTATGGCTACACCTTC
.,.,TRBV5-1,TRBJ1-1,CASSFQTGMNTEAFF,TGCGCCAGCAGCTTCCAGACAGGTATGAACACTGAAGCTTTCTTT
.,TRBD1,TRBV11-3,TRBJ1-1,CASSSRGLAMNTEAFF,TGTGCCAGCAGCTCCAGGGGGCTGGCTATGAACACTGAAGCTTTCTTT
few,TRBD2,TRBV19,TRBJ2-3,CASSIGLAGGGTDTQYF,TGTGCCAGTAGTATCGGACTAGCGGGAGGCGGCACAGATACGCAGTATTTT
.,TRBD2,TRBV4-3,TRBJ2-2,CASSLRLAGGPGELFF,TGCGCCAGCAGCCTGAGACTAGCGGGGGGGCCCGGGGAGCTGTTTTTT
once,.,TRBV6-1,TRBJ2-7,CASSEAPEIGYEQYF,TGTGCCAGCAGTGAAGCGCCGGAGATAGGCTACGAGCAGTACTTC
.,TRBD2,TRBV19,TRBJ2-7,CASSTAGGPYEQYF,TGTGCCAGTAGTACAGCGGGAGGGCCCTACGAGCAGTACTTC
.,TRBD1,TRBV7-2,TRBJ1-1,CASSATGVGDTEAFF,TGTGCCAGCAGCGCAACAGGGGTTGGGGACACTGAAGCTTTCTTT
once,.,TRBV6-5,TRBJ1-2,CASSTAGGYTF,TGTGCCAGCAGTACCGCGGGGGGCTACACCTTC
.,.,TRBV21-1,TRBJ1-6,CASSNEGTQGENSPLHF,TGTGCCAGCAGCAACGAGGGGACCCAGGGGGAGAATTCACCCCTCCACTTT
.,TRBD2,TRBV20-1,TRBJ2-1,CSASDGRTSGRAIYNEQFF,TGCAGTGCTAGTGATGGCCGGACTAGCGGGAGGGCCATTTACAATGAGCAGTTCTTC
.,.,TRBV7-2,TRBJ1-4,CASSLLSSTNEKLFF,TGTGCCAGCAGCTTGCTAAGCTCAACTAATGAAAAACTGTTTTTT
.,.,TRBV29-1,TRBJ2-3,CSVVRASTDTQYF,TGCAGCGTTGTGCGGGCTAGCACAGATACGCAGTATTTT
.,.,TRBV19,TRBJ1-5,CASSTGNQPQHF,TGTGCCAGTAGTACAGGTAATCAGCCCCAGCATTTT
.,.,TRBV20-1,TRBJ2-7,CSASRSASSYEQYF,TGCAGTGCTAGTCGTTCCGCTAGCTCCTACGAGCAGTACTTC
.,TRBD2,TRBV9,TRBJ2-1,CASSVASGRGNEQFF,TGTGCCAGCAGCGTAGCTAGCGGGAGGGGGAATGAGCAGTTCTTC
.,TRBD1,TRBV5-1,TRBJ1-1,CASSGQGTEAFF,TGCGCCAGCAGCGGACAGGGAACTGAAGCTTTCTTT
.,.,TRBV5-1,TRBJ2-1,CASSFRDFYNEQFF,TGCGCCAGCAGCTTCCGCGACTTCTACAATGAGCAGTTCTTC
.,TRBD1,TRBV5-6,TRBJ2-7,CASSLEGQGSYEQYF,TGTGCCAGCAGCTTGGAAGGACAGGGATCCTACGAGCAGTACTTC
.,TRBD1,TRBV4-3,TRBJ1-6,CASSQGDRTYNSPLHF,TGCGCCAGCAGCCAAGGGGACAGGACCTATAATTCACCCCTCCACTTT
.,.,TRBV18,TRBJ2-1,CASSPPAGWYEQFF,TGTGCCAGCTCACCACCGGCAGGGTGGTATGAGCAGTTCTTC